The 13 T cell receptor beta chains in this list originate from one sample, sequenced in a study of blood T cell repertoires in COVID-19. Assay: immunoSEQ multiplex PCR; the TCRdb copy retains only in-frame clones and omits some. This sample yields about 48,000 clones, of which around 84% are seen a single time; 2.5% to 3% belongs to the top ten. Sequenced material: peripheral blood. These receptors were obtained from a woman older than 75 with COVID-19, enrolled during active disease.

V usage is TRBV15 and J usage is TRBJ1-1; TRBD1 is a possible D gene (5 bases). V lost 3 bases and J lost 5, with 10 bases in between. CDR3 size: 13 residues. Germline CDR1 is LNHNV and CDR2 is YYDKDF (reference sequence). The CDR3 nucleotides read TGTGCCACCAGCAGCTCAGGGAGGACTGAAGCTTTCTTT. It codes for CATSSSGRTEAFF.

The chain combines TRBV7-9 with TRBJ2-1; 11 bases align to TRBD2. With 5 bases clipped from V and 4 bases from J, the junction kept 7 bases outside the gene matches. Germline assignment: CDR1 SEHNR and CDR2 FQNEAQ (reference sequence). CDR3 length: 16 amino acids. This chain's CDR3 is CASSRSRTSGYNEQFF. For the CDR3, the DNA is TGTGCCAGCAGCAGAAGCCGGACTAGCGGGTACAATGAGCAGTTCTTC.

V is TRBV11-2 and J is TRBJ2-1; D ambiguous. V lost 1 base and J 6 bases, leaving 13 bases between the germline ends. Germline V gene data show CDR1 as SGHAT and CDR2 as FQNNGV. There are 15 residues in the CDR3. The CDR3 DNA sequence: TGTGCCAGCAGCTTAGCCAGTGGTTTTATCAATGAGCAGTTCTTC. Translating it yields CASSLASGFINEQFF.

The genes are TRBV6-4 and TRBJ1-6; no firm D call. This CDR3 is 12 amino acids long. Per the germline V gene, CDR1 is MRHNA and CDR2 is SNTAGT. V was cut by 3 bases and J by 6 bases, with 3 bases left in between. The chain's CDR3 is CASSDRNSPLHF. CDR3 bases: TGTGCCAGCAGTGATCGTAATTCACCCCTCCACTTT.

CDR3 coding DNA: TGTGCCTGGAGTGCGGGGGGCACGAACACCGGGGAGCTGTTTTTT. Its protein product is CAWSAGGTNTGELFF. The chain couples TRBV30 to TRBJ2-2, with a possible D match to TRBD2 (7 bases). The ends were cut back, 1 base at V and 0 bases at J, with 9 bases in the middle. CDR3 size: 15 residues. Germline-derived CDR1 and CDR2 are GTSNPN and SVGIG (reference sequence).

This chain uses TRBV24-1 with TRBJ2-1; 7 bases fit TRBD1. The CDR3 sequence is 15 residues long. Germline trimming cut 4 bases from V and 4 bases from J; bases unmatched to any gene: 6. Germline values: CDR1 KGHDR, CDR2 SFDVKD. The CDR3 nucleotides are TGTGCCACCAGTGAGGCAGGGGGATTTTACAATGAGCAGTTCTTC. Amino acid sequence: CATSEAGGFYNEQFF.

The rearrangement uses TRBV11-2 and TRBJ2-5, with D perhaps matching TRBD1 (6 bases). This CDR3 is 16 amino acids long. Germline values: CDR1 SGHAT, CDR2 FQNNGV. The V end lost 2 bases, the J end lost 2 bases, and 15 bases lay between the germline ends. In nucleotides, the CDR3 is TGTGCCAGCAGCTTACCCTGGGACATATCTCAAGAGACCCAGTACTTC. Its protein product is CASSLPWDISQETQYF.

The CDR3 sequence is CASSLAGYGYTF. The CDR3 DNA follows: TGTGCCAGCAGCTTAGCCGGGTATGGCTACACCTTC. The chain is built from TRBV7-2 and TRBJ1-2; no firm D call. The CDR3 runs 12 residues. Germline values: CDR1 SGHTA, CDR2 FQGNSA. The V and J ends lost 0 bases and 5 bases respectively, with 4 bases between them.

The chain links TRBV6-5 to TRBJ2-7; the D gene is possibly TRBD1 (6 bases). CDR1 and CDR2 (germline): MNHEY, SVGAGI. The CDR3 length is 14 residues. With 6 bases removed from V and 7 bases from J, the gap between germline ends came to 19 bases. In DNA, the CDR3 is TGTGCCAGCAGCCAACTTGGGGGCCTGGGAGAGCAGTACTTC. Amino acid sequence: CASSQLGGLGEQYF.

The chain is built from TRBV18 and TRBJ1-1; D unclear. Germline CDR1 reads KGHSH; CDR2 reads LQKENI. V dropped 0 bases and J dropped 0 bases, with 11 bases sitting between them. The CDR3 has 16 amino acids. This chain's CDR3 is CASSPPEGILNTEAFF. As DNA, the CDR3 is TGTGCCAGCTCACCACCGGAGGGCATCCTGAACACTGAAGCTTTCTTT.

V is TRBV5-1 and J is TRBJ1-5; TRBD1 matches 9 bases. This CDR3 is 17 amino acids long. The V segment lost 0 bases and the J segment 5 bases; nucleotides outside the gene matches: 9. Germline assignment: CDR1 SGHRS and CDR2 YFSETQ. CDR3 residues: CASSLVPTGGFDQPQHF. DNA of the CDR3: TGCGCCAGCAGCTTGGTTCCTACAGGGGGCTTCGATCAGCCCCAGCATTTT.

Here the CDR3 DNA reads TGTGCCATAACCCGGACCGGACTTAGCAATCAGCCCCAGCATTTT. Translating it yields CAITRTGLSNQPQHF. The rearrangement links TRBV2 to TRBJ1-5; D gene ambiguous. The CDR3 has 15 amino acids. Trimming left V 10 bases short and J 0 bases short, with 16 bases between. Per germline, CDR1 SNHLY and CDR2 FYNNEI. Complete variable domain (other parts from reference TRBV2 and TRBJ1-5): EPEVTQTPSHQVTQMGQEVILRCVPISNHLYFYWYRQILGQKVEFLVSFYNNEISEKSEIFDDQFSVERPDGSNFTLKIRSTKLEDSAMYFCAITRTGLSNQPQHFGDGTRLSIL.

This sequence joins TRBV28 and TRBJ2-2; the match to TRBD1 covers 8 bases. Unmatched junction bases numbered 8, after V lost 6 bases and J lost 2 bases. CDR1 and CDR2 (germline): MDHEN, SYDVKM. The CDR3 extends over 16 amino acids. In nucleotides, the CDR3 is TGTGCCAGCAGAAGACAGGGGTCCTCCAACACCGGGGAGCTGTTTTTT. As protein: CASRRQGSSNTGELFF.